This TCR beta chain was identified during a study of T cells in Graves' hyperthyroidism and ophthalmopathy. Study-wide background: Pretreatment peripheral blood was obtained at initial diagnosis. Study findings and constraints: Also found in blood were most expanded thyroid clonotypes above 0.001. Model-based prediction identified ophthalmopathy a median about 6.8 months prior to its onset.

Amplification yielded TCR beta CDR3 regions, with RNA transcripts as the source. Carried out on the TCR CDR3, a first-round RT-PCR used the HTBI primer set. TCRdb re-derived calls from the multiplex PCR reads in MiXCR, one entry per CDR3 protein. The repertoire consists of around 690,000 distinct CDR3 sequences, with around 21% occurring once and the leading ten covering over 30%. The CDR3 length is 13 residues. V lost 2 bases and J lost 0, with 5 bases in between. The germline V gene encodes CDR1 MNHEY and CDR2 SVGAGI. Regarding this clonotype: What it recognizes is unknown.

This receptor was taken from a man aged 25 to 40 with Graves' ophthalmopathy. The rearrangement joins TRBV6-5 to TRBJ2-7; the D is unclear. The sample taken for sequencing was blood. The CDR3: CASSYVGSYEQYF. The DNA of the CDR3 is TGTGCCAGCAGTTACGTCGGCTCCTACGAGCAGTACTTC.